This is a list of T cell receptor beta chains from one sample in a study of blood T cells in healthy people across ages. TCRdb processed the 5' RACE reads anew with MiXCR; each CDR3 protein has one entry. Here the sample spans 1.5 million to 2 million distinct CDR3 sequences, just under 50% being singletons. What was sequenced was blood. These receptors originate from a woman aged 40-49 years in good health. Each CDR3 is given with its conserved first and last residue. A D gene is named only where the DNA matches it firmly. Expanded clones get a size class; other rows say once, few or many, or leave the size out.

J,length,V,size,D,DNA,CDR3
TRBJ2-5,15,TRBV5-1,.,.,TGCGCCAGCACCGAGGGTGGCAGTGGGCAAGAGACCCAGTACTTC,CASTEGGSGQETQYF
TRBJ2-5,14,TRBV18,.,.,TGTGCCAGCTCACCAATCGGAAACCAAGAGACCCAGTACTTC,CASSPIGNQETQYF
TRBJ2-5,16,TRBV7-2,.,.,TGTGCCAGCAGCCCAAGGGGTGGGGGGCGCCAAGAGACCCAGTACTTC,CASSPRGGGRQETQYF
TRBJ2-1,15,TRBV5-6,few,TRBD1,TGTGCCAGCAGCCGCGCCGGGACAGGTGGCAATGAGCAGTTCTTC,CASSRAGTGGNEQFF
TRBJ1-2,15,TRBV20-1,.,.,TGCAGTGCTCCTCTTAGGGGGGGGATGAACTATGGCTACACCTTC,CSAPLRGGMNYGYTF
TRBJ2-5,16,TRBV7-2,.,.,TGTGCCAGCAGCTCAAACGGGGGTGGGGTCCAAGAGACCCAGTACTTC,CASSSNGGGVQETQYF
TRBJ2-4,15,TRBV6-5,few,.,TGTGCCAGCAGTTACTCTCTAGGGGCCAAAAACATTCAGTACTTC,CASSYSLGAKNIQYF
TRBJ2-3,13,TRBV6-6,few,.,TGTGCCAGCAGTTACTCGGTCAGCTATACGCAGTATTTT,CASSYSVSYTQYF
TRBJ2-3,18,TRBV3-1,.,TRBD2,TGTGCCAGCAGCCATCAATTGACTAGCGGGGTGAGCACAGATACGCAGTATTTT,CASSHQLTSGVSTDTQYF
TRBJ2-7,15,TRBV29-1,few,.,TGCAGCGTTATCCCCGGGACGGGACCTACTTACGAGCAGTACTTC,CSVIPGTGPTYEQYF
TRBJ2-7,17,TRBV21-1,.,.,TGTGCCAGCAGCAAAGTCTGGGAAGCGGGGGGATCCTACGAGCAGTACTTC,CASSKVWEAGGSYEQYF
TRBJ2-1,17,TRBV5-1,.,.,TGCGCCAGCAGCTTGGTCATTGCGGGCCCCCCCTACAATGAGCAGTTCTTC,CASSLVIAGPPYNEQFF
TRBJ2-5,14,TRBV12-3/TRBV12-4,few,TRBD1,TGTGCCAGCAGGGCGACAGGGGGCGATGAGACCCAGTACTTC,CASRATGGDETQYF
TRBJ2-5,15,TRBV20-1,.,TRBD2,TGCAGTGCTAGAGATAGAAAGGGAGGGAAGAAGACCCAGTACTTC,CSARDRKGGKKTQYF
TRBJ2-3,15,TRBV6-5,few,TRBD2,TGTGCCAGCAGACCGACTAGCGGGGTGGCGTATACGCAGTATTTT,CASRPTSGVAYTQYF
TRBJ2-7,15,TRBV7-9,few,.,TGTGCCAGCAGCCCGAACAGGGCCCAATTGGGAGAGCAGTACTTC,CASSPNRAQLGEQYF
TRBJ2-3,16,TRBV20-1,.,TRBD2,TGCAGTGCTAGAGAAGGAAGCGGGGGGTTGGAAGATACGCAGTATTTT,CSAREGSGGLEDTQYF
TRBJ1-4,11,TRBV2,.,.,TGTGCCACGACAACTAATGAAAAACTGTTTTTT,CATTTNEKLFF
TRBJ2-5,18,TRBV7-2,few,TRBD2,TGTGCCAGCAGGCACGGGACTAGCGGTGCACCGTACCAAGAGACCCAGTACTTC,CASRHGTSGAPYQETQYF
TRBJ2-3,13,TRBV5-1,few,TRBD1,TGCGCCAGCAGCGGACAGGGGGGGGATACGCAGTATTTT,CASSGQGGDTQYF
TRBJ2-1,13,TRBV5-1,few,.,TGCGCCAGCACCCTTTCATCGGGTCTTGAGCAGTTCTTC,CASTLSSGLEQFF
TRBJ2-1,15,TRBV20-1,few,TRBD2,TGCAGTGCTAAGACCCGGACTAGCCCTTACAATGAGCAGTTCTTC,CSAKTRTSPYNEQFF